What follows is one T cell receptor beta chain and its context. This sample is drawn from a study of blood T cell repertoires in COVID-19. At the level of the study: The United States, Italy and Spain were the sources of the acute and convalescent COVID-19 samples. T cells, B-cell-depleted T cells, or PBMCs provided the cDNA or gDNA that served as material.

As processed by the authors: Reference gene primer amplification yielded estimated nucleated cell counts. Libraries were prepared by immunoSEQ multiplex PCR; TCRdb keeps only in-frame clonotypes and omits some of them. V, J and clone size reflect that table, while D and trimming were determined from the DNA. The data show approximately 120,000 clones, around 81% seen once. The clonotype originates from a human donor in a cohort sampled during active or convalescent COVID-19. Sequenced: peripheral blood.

CDR3 protein: CAPGTRVYEQYF. Written as DNA, the CDR3 is TGTGCCCCCGGGACTAGGGTCTACGAGCAGTACTTC. This sequence joins TRBV3-1 (or the pseudogene TRBV3-2) and TRBJ2-7, with TRBD2 matching over 8 bases. J gave up 3 bases and V 11 bases, and 6 bases lay outside the gene matches. This CDR3 is built from 12 residues. Germline CDR1 reads LGHDT; CDR2 reads YNNKEL (reference sequence).